What follows are 4 T cell receptor beta chains derived from one specimen sequenced in a study of shared clonotypes between healthy human individuals. Here immunoSEQ multiplex PCR was the method, and the copy in TCRdb shows in-frame clones only, minus some. The sample records more than 2 million clones, 85% to 95% being singletons. The sequenced sample was naive CD4+ T cells sorted from blood. As for subset: CD45RA+ positively selected. The receptors were gathered from a man younger than 30 in good health.

This chain uses TRBV4-3 with TRBJ1-5; D is ambiguous. Trimming took off 0 bases at V and 3 bases at J, with 9 bases between the two ends. Germline CDR1 reads LGHNA; CDR2 reads YSLEER. The CDR3 spans 15 residues. CDR3 DNA sequence: TGCGCCAGCAGCCAAGAAAACACTTACAATCAGCCCCAGCATTTT. This encodes CASSQENTYNQPQHF.

V gene TRBV7-9 combines with J gene TRBJ1-4, with 7 nucleotides matching TRBD1. The CDR3 contains 15 residues. Per germline, CDR1 SEHNR and CDR2 FQNEAQ (reference sequence). Trimming at V came to 5 bases and at J to 7 bases, leaving 10 bases not matched to a gene. In nucleotides, the CDR3 is TGTGCCAGCAGCACCGGGACAGCCCCAGTTGAAAAACTGTTTTTT. Its protein product is CASSTGTAPVEKLFF. The full variable domain, in which reference TRBV7-9 and TRBJ1-4 provide the parts outside the CDR3, is DTGVSQNPRHKITKRGQNVTFRCDPISEHNRLYWYRQTLGQGPEFLTYFQNEAQLEKSRLLSDRFSAERPKGSFSTLEIQRTEQGDSAMYLCASSTGTAPVEKLFFGSGTQLSVL.

As regards this clone: The identical CDR3 is also encoded by other nucleotide sequences in the sample. This chain uses TRBV5-5 with TRBJ2-7, with 8 positions matching TRBD1. Germline-derived CDR1 and CDR2 are SGHKS and YYEKEE (reference sequence). V gave up 2 bases and J gave up 2 bases; unmatched junction bases: 6. The CDR3 extends over 15 amino acids. The CDR3 is CASSLGQGLTYEQYF. In nucleotides, the CDR3 is TGTGCCAGCAGCTTAGGACAGGGTTTAACCTACGAGCAGTACTTC.

The chain links TRBV7-2 to TRBJ2-5, with TRBD1 as a possible D gene (6 bases). The CDR3 covers 14 residues. Trimming removed 4 bases at V and 3 bases at J, with 12 bases between. Germline assignment: CDR1 SGHTA and CDR2 FQGNSA. CDR3 nucleotides: TGTGCCAGCAGCTCATTCCAGGGGAAAGAGACCCAGTACTTC. Translating it yields CASSSFQGKETQYF.